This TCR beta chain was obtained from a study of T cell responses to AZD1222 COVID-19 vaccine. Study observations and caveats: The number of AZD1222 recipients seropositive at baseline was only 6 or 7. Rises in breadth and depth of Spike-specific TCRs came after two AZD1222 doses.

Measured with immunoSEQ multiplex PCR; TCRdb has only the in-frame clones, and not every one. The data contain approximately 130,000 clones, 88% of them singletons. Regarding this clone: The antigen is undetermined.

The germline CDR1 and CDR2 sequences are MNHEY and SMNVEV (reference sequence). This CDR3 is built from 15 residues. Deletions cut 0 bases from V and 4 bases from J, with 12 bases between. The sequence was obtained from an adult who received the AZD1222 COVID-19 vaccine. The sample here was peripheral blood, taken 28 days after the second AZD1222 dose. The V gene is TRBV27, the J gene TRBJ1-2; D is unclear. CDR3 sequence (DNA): TGTGCCAGCAGTTTATCGGTGGCAGACCTCTATGGCTACACCTTC. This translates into CASSLSVADLYGYTF.